Below, one TCR beta chain is given with its context. The antigen is undetermined. A read error is possible here, since a much larger clone lies one base away. TCRdb re-analysed the reads in MiXCR, keeping a single row per CDR3 protein. The sample has approximately 1,000,000 distinct CDR3 sequences, more than 25% seen once. CDR1 is SGHTA, CDR2 FQGNSA, per germline. This CDR3 has 14 amino acids. The data belong to a study of T cell repertoires in cytomegalovirus infection. Study-wide points: Clonotypes of TCR beta that were HLA-C-restricted and CMV-specific dominated the ex vivo response.

The sequence was obtained from a human donor in good health (CMV status not recorded). Some clones in this sample may be carry-over from other donors' samples. The sequenced sample was cultured CD8+ T cells from PBMCs, obtained from culture after CMV antigen stimulation. The chain carries TRBV7-2 and TRBJ1-4, with TRBD1 identical over 8 bases. Written as DNA, the CDR3 is TGTGCCAGTGGGGGGGGACAGGAGGATGAAAAACTGTCTTTT. Its translation is CASGGGQEDEKLSF.